The clone carrying this TCR beta chain was picked up many times. What it binds is unknown. This entry is derived from a study of T cells in Graves' hyperthyroidism and ophthalmopathy. Study context: Staff took peripheral blood when the initial diagnosis was made, before any treatment began. General study points: Median prediction lead before ophthalmopathy onset was 6.5 months with the model.

TCR beta CDR3 regions were amplified from RNA. The primer set for the first-round RT-PCR of the TCR CDR3 was HTBI. Each CDR3 protein gets one entry after TCRdb re-called the multiplex PCR reads with MiXCR. In the table there are 350,000 to 400,000 distinct CDR3 sequences, about 18% of which are singletons. V lost 2 bases and J lost 0, with 7 bases in between. The CDR3 consists of 13 residues. CDR1 is DFQATT, CDR2 SNEGSKA, per germline (reference sequence). This clonotype originated in a woman aged 18-29 years with Graves' hyperthyroidism. Sequencing was performed on blood. This sequence joins TRBV20-1 and TRBJ1-1; D is unclear. Here the CDR3 DNA reads TGCAGTGCTAGACAGGCCATGAACACTGAAGCTTTCTTT. Protein: CSARQAMNTEAFF.